This entry features one TCR beta chain sequence. The target antigen is unknown. This sample was included in a study of cytomegalovirus exposure and HLA in healthy donors. Sequencing used immunoSEQ multiplex PCR; TCRdb keeps in-frame clones, though not all of them. The sample lists roughly 150,000 clones, roughly nine tenths occurring once. Points from the study as a whole: The finding came from a later analysis; first-cohort TCR clusters tended to co-occur in the 90 to 150 validation repertoires.

J lost 3 bases, V lost 4 bases, and 2 bases had no gene match. The CDR3 runs to 14 residues. CDR1 and CDR2 from the germline V gene are SGHTA and FQGNSA. Material for sequencing was PBMCs. This clonotype originated in a woman between 18 and 29 years old in good health and CMV-seropositive. V and J are TRBV7-2 and TRBJ1-2; 10 nucleotides match TRBD1. Here the CDR3 reads CASSWGQGYYGYTF. The CDR3 DNA sequence: TGTGCCAGCAGCTGGGGACAGGGGTACTATGGCTACACCTTC.